The clone carrying this T cell receptor (beta chain) was seen repeatedly, ten times or more. The sample originates from a study of T cells in Graves' hyperthyroidism and ophthalmopathy. Germline V gene sequence: CDR1 PRHDT, CDR2 FYEKMQ (reference sequence). Trimming cost V 1 base and J 2 bases, with 7 bases left between them. CDR3 size: 14 residues. Recently diagnosed hyperthyroidism of less than 2 months' duration affected patients aged 18 to 65. Diagnoses rested on clinical symptoms, serum thyroxine and TRAb, thyroid ultrasound and orbital computed tomography. The investigators amplified TCR beta CDR3 regions from RNA transcripts. Researchers ran a first-round RT-PCR on the TCR CDR3 using the HTBI primer set. One entry per CDR3 protein results from TCRdb running MiXCR on the multiplex PCR reads. The sample holds about 480,000 distinct CDR3 sequences, 14% seen once.

This TCR came from a woman between 18 and 29 years old with Graves' hyperthyroidism. The chain combines TRBV13 with TRBJ2-3; D perhaps matches TRBD1 (6 bases). Sequenced: blood. This CDR3 is CASSLDRDTDTQYF. The CDR3 DNA reads TGTGCCAGCAGCTTAGACAGGGACACAGATACGCAGTATTTT. Full variable domain (missing parts from reference TRBV13 and TRBJ2-3): AAGVIQSPRHLIKEKRETATLKCYPIPRHDTVYWYQQGPGQDPQFLISFYEKMQSDKGSIPDRFSAQQFSDYHSELNMSSLELGDSALYFCASSLDRDTDTQYFGPGTRLTVL.